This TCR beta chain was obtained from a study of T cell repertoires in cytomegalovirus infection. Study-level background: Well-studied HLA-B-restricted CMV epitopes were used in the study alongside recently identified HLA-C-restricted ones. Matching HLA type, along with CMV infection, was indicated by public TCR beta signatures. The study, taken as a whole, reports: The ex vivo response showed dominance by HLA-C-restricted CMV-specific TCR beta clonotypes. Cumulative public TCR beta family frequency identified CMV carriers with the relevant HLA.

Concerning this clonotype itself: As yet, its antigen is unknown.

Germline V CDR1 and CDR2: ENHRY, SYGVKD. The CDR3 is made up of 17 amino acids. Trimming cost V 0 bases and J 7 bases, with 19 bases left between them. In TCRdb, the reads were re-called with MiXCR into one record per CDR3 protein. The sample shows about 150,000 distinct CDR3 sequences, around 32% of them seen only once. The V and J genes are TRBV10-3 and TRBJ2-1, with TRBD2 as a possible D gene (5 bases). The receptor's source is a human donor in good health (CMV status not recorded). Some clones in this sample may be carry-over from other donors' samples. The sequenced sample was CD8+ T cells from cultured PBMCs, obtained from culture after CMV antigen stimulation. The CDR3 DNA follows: TGTGCCATCAGTGAGTCGGACGGGGTCATCCAGTGGAATGAGCAGTTCTTC. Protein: CAISESDGVIQWNEQFF.